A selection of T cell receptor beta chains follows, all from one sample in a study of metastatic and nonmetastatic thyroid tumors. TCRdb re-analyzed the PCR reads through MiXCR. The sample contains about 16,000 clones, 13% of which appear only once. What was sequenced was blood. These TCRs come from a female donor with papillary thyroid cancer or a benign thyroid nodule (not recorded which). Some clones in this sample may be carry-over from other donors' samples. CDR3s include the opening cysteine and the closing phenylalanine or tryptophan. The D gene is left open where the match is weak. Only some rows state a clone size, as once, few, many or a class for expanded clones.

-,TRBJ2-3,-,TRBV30,CAWSILVGIGDTQYF,TGTGCCTGGAGTATTTTGGTCGGGATTGGAGATACGCAGTATTTT
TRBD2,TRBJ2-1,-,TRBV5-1,CASTTAQAGGTRQFF,TGCGCCAGCACCACCGCCCAAGCGGGAGGGACTCGGCAGTTCTTC
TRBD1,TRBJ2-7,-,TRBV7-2,CASSSQGADEQYF,TGTGCCAGCAGCTCACAGGGGGCGGACGAGCAGTACTTC
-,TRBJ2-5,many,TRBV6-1,CASEAGVNTGKETQYF,TGTGCCAGCGAGGCAGGGGTCAATACTGGCAAAGAGACCCAGTACTTC
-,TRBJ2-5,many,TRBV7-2,CASSRSLETQYF,TGTGCCAGCAGCCGCAGCCTGGAGACCCAGTACTTC
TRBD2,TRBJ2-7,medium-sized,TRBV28,CASSWTTSGSYEQYF,TGTGCCAGCAGTTGGACGACTAGCGGCTCCTACGAGCAGTACTTC
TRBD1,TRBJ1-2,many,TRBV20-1,CSATPMDRSLTYTF,TGCAGTGCCACCCCCATGGACAGGTCCCTAACCTACACCTTC
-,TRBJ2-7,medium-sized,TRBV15,CATSPLAGGEQYF,TGTGCCACCAGCCCATTGGCGGGCGGCGAGCAGTACTTC
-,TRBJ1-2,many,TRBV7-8,CASSYRVGYGYTF,TGTGCCAGCAGCTACAGGGTCGGCTATGGCTACACCTTC
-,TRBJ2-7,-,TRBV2,CAIGQTQGGYEQYF,TGTGCCATCGGACAGACCCAGGGGGGTTACGAGCAGTACTTC